The 8 T cell receptor beta chains below all came from one sample that was sequenced in a study of blood T cell repertoires in COVID-19. Measured with immunoSEQ multiplex PCR; TCRdb has only the in-frame clones, and not every one. The table lists some 99,000 clones, 85% to 90% of them singletons, with less than 1.5% in the top ten. The sequenced material came from peripheral blood. These receptors were collected from a human donor in a cohort sampled during active COVID-19.

The J gene is TRBJ2-1, the V gene TRBV7-3; perhaps TRBD1 as D (6 bases). From germline, CDR1 is SGHTA and CDR2 FQGTGA. The CDR3 spans 13 residues. Trimming shortened V by 5 bases and J by 9 bases, and 14 bases separated the two germline ends. The CDR3 bases are TGTGCCAGCAGCCAACAGACGACAGGTGAGCAGTTCTTC. Its translation: CASSQQTTGEQFF.

Only one count was recorded for this clone. The gene calls are TRBV10-3 and TRBJ1-2, with D unclear. The length of the CDR3 is 14 residues. V was shortened by 6 bases and J by 4 bases, with 15 bases between the two germline ends. Germline V gene lookup returns CDR1 ENHRY and CDR2 SYGVKD. DNA of the CDR3: TGTGCCATCAGGGGCCAGGCAGCAATCTATGGCTACACCTTC. This gives the protein CAIRGQAAIYGYTF.

V is TRBV10-3 and J is TRBJ1-5; 8 bases are shared with TRBD1. V dropped 6 bases and J dropped 5; count of bases not matched to a gene: 9. Germline values: CDR1 ENHRY, CDR2 SYGVKD. This CDR3 spans 15 amino acids. CDR3 nucleotide sequence: TGTGCCATCAGCAACAGGGGGATAGGGGATCAGCCCCAGCATTTT. Residues: CAISNRGIGDQPQHF.

This clone was counted a few times. V and J are TRBV20-1 and TRBJ2-7, with 8 bases lining up with TRBD2. Looked up from germline, CDR1 is DFQATT and CDR2 is SNEGSKA (reference sequence). V dropped 3 bases and J dropped 6; count of bases not matched to a gene: 7. The CDR3 consists of 13 residues. Here the CDR3 DNA reads TGCAGTGCTAGTAGTTTCGGGGGGGCCGAGCAGTACTTC. As protein: CSASSFGGAEQYF.

The rearrangement uses TRBV5-4 and TRBJ2-7; 8 bases line up with TRBD2. This CDR3 contains 16 residues. CDR1 and CDR2 from the germline V gene are SGHNT and YYREEE (reference sequence). The V segment lost 4 bases and the J segment 2 bases; nucleotides outside the gene matches: 11. The CDR3 nucleotides read TGTGCCAGCAGCCGCGAACCGGGACTAGGTCCCTACGAGCAGTACTTC. Protein product: CASSREPGLGPYEQYF.

V gene TRBV29-1 combines with J gene TRBJ1-5; a possible D gene is TRBD1 (5 bases). The CDR3 has 15 residues. With 4 bases removed from V and 4 bases from J, the gap between germline ends came to 17 bases. Germline CDR1 reads SQVTM; CDR2 reads ANQGSEA. CDR3 sequence (DNA): TGCAGCGTTGGTGTCAGGGCAGGGTTGAATCAGCCCCAGCATTTT. Amino acids: CSVGVRAGLNQPQHF.

The rearrangement links TRBV19 to TRBJ2-5; no reliable D call. V was shortened by 3 bases and J by 1 base, with 12 bases between the two germline ends. This CDR3 has 15 amino acids. Germline CDR1 and CDR2: LNHDA and SQIVND (reference sequence). CDR3 coding DNA: TGTGCCAGTAGTATTGACTCGGCGGCCCAAGAGACCCAGTACTTC. Translating gives CASSIDSAAQETQYF.

J is TRBJ1-2 and V is TRBV28, with D hard to call. V was cut by 1 base and J by 7 bases, with 10 bases left in between. Germline assignment: CDR1 MDHEN and CDR2 SYDVKM. This CDR3 region has 13 residues. CDR3: CASSLSGSRGYTF. CDR3 nucleotide sequence: TGTGCCAGCAGTTTATCCGGGTCCCGTGGCTACACCTTC.